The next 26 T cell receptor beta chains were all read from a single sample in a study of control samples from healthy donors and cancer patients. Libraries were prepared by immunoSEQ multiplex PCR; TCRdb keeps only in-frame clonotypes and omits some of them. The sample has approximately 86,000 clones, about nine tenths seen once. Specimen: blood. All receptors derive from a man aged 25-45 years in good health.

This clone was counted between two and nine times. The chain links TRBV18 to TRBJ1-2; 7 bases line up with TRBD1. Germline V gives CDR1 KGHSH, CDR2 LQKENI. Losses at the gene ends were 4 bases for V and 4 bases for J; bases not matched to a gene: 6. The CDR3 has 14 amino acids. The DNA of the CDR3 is TGTGCCAGCTCACTCGCTAGGGACAGCTATGGCTACACCTTC. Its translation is CASSLARDSYGYTF.

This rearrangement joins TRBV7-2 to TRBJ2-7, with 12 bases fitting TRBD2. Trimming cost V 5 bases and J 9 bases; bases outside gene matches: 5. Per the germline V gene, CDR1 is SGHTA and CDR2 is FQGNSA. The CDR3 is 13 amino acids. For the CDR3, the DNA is TGTGCCAGCAGCAGACAGGGACTAGCGGGGCAGTACTTC. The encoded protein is CASSRQGLAGQYF.

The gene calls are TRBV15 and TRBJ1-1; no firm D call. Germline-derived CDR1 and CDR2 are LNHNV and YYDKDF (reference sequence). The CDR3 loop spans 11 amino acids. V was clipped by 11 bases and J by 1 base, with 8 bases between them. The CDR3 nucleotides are TGTGCCTCCTTCGGGAACACTGAAGCTTTCTTT. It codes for CASFGNTEAFF.

Here the CDR3 DNA reads TGTGCCAGCAGCCTGGGACCAGAGGGCTACACCTTC. As protein: CASSLGPEGYTF. This sequence joins TRBV7-2 and TRBJ1-2; TRBD1 might be the D (5 bases). The V gene lost 5 bases and the J gene lost 8 bases, with 12 bases spanning the gap. The length of the CDR3 is 12 residues. CDR1 is SGHTA, CDR2 FQGNSA, per germline.

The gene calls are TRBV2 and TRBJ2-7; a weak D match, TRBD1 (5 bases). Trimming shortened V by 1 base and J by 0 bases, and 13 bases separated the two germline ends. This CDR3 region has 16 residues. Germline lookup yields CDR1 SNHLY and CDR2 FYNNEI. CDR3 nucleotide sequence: TGTGCCAGCAGTGAAGGTGGTAGGGGAAGCTCCTACGAGCAGTACTTC. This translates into CASSEGGRGSSYEQYF.

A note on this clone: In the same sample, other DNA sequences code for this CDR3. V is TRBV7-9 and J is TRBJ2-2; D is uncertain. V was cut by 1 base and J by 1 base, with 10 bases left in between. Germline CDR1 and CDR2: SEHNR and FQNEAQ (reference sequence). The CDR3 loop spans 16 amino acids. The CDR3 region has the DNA TGTGCCAGCAGCTTAGATGGCGGTTTGAACACCGGGGAGCTGTTTTTT. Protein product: CASSLDGGLNTGELFF.

CDR3 sequence reads: CASSLGVGGEDTQYF. In nucleotides, the CDR3 is TGCGCCAGCAGCTTGGGTGTTGGGGGCGAGGATACGCAGTATTTT. V gene TRBV5-1 combines with J gene TRBJ2-3; a weak D match, TRBD1 (6 bases). The CDR3 has 15 amino acids. CDR1 and CDR2 from the germline V gene are SGHRS and YFSETQ. The V and J ends lost 0 bases and 6 bases respectively, with 14 bases between them.

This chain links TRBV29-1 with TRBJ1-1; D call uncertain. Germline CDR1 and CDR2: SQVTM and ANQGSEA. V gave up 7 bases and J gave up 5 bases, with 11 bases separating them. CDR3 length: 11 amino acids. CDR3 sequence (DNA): TGCAGCGCACTCAGAGGAACTGAAGCTTTCTTT. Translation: CSALRGTEAFF.

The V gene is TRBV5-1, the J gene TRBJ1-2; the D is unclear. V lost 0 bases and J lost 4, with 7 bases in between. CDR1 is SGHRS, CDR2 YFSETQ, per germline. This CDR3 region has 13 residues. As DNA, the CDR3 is TGCGCCAGCAGCTTGGCTGGCGGCTATGGCTACACCTTC. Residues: CASSLAGGYGYTF.

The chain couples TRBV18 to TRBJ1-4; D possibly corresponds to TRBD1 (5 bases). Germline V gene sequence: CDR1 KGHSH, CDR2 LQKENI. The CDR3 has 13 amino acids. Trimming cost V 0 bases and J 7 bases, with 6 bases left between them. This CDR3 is CASSPPGAEKLFF. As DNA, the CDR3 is TGTGCCAGCTCACCACCCGGGGCTGAAAAACTGTTTTTT.

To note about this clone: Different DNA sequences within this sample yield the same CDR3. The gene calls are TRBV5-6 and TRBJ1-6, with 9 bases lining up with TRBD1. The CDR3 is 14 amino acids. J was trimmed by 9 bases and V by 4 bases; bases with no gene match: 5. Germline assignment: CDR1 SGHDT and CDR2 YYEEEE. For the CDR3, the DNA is TGTGCCAGCAGCCTCGGACAGGGGAGTTCACCCCTCCACTTT. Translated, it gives CASSLGQGSSPLHF.

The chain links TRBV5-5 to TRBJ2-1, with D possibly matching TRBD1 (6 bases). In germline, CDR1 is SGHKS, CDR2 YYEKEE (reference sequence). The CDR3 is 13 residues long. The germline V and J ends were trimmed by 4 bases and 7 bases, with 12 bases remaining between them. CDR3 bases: TGTGCCAGCAGCAGTCCAGGGGCAAATGAGCAGTTCTTC. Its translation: CASSSPGANEQFF.

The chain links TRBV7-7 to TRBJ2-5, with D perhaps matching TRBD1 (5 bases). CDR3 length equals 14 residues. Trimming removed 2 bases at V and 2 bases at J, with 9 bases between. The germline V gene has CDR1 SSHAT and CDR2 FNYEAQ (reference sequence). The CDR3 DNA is TGTGCCAGCAGCTTACACAGGCTTCAAGAGACCCAGTACTTC. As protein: CASSLHRLQETQYF.

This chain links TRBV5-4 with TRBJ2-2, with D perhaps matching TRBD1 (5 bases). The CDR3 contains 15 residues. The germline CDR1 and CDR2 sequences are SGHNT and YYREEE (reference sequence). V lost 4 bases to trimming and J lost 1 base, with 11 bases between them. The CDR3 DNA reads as TGTGCCAGCAGCGTCCTGGGGCTGAACACCGGGGAGCTGTTTTTT. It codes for CASSVLGLNTGELFF.

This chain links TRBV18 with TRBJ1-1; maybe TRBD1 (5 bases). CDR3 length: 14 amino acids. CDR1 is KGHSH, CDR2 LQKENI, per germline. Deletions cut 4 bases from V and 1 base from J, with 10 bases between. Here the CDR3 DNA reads TGTGCCAGCTCACGGGACGGAGGGAACACTGAAGCTTTCTTT. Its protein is CASSRDGGNTEAFF.

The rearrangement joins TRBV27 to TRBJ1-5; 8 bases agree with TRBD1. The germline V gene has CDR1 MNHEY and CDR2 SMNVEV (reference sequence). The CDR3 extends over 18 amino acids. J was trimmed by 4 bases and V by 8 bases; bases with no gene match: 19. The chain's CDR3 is CASSDGPQGVGENQPQHF. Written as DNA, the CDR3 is TGTGCCAGCTCGGACGGGCCACAGGGGGTGGGGGAAAATCAGCCCCAGCATTTT.

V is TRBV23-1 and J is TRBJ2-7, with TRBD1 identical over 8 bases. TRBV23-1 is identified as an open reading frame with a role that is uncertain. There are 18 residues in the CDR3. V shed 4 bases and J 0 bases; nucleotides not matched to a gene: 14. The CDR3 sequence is CASSRRPLNRGSSYEQYV. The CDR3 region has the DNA TGCGCCAGCAGTCGCCGCCCCCTGAACAGGGGGAGCTCCTACGAGCAGTACGTC.

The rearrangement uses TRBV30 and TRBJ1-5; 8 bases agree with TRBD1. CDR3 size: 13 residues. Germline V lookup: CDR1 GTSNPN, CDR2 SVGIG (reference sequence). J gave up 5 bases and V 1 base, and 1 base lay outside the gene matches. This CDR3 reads CAWSAQGDQPQHF. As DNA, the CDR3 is TGTGCCTGGAGTGCACAGGGGGATCAGCCCCAGCATTTT.

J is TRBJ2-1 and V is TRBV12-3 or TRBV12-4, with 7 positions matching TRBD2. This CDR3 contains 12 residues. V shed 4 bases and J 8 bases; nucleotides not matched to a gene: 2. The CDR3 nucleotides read TGTGCCAGCAGTTGGGGGGGTGATGAGCAGTTCTTC. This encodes CASSWGGDEQFF.

CDR3 in amino acids: CASSSPGGPTGELFF. The CDR3 region has the DNA TGTGCCAGCAGCTCGCCAGGGGGACCCACCGGGGAGCTGTTTTTT. This chain connects TRBV5-4 to TRBJ2-2; 7 bases fit TRBD1. From germline, CDR1 is SGHNT and CDR2 YYREEE (reference sequence). With V trimmed by 3 bases and J by 4 bases, 6 bases remained unmatched. This CDR3 comprises 15 residues.

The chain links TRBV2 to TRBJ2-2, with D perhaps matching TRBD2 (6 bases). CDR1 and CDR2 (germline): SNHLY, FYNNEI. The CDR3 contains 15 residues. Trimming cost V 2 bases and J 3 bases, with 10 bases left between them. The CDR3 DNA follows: TGTGCCAGCAGTGAACAGGGACTCTACACCGGGGAGCTGTTTTTT. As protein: CASSEQGLYTGELFF.

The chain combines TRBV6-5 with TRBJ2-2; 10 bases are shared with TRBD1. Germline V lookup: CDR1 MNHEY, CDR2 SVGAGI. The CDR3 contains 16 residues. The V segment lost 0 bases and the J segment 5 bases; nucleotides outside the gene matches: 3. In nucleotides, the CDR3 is TGTGCCAGCAGTTACTCACGGACAGGGGGGACCGGGGAGCTGTTTTTT. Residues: CASSYSRTGGTGELFF.

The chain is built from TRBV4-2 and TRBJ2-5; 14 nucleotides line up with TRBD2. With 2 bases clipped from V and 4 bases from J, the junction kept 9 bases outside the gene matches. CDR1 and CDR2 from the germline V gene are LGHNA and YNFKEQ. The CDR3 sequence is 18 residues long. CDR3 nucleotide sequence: TGTGCCAGCAGCCAAAAACACCTCGGACTAGCGGGGGGAGAGACCCAGTACTTC. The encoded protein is CASSQKHLGLAGGETQYF.

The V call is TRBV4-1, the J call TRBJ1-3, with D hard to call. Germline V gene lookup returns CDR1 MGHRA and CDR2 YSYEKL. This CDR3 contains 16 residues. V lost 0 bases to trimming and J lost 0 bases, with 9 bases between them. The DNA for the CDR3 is TGCGCCAGCAGCCAAGATTCATGGACCTCTGGAAACACCATATATTTT. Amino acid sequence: CASSQDSWTSGNTIYF.

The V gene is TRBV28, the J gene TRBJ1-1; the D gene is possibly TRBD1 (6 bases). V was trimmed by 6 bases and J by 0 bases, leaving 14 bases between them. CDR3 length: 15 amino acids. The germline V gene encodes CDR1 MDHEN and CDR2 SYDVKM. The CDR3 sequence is CASSPEQGLNTEAFF. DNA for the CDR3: TGTGCCAGCAGCCCTGAGCAGGGGTTGAACACTGAAGCTTTCTTT. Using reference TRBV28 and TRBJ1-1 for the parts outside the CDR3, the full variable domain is DVKVTQSSRYLVKRTGEKVFLECVQDMDHENMFWYRQDPGLGLRLIYFSYDVKMKEKGDIPEGYSVSREKKERFSLILESASTNQTSMYLCASSPEQGLNTEAFFGQGTRLTVV.

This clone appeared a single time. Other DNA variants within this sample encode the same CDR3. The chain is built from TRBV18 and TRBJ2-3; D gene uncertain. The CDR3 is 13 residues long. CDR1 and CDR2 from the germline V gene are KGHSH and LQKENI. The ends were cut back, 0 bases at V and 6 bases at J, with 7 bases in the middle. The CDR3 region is CASSPPSEDTQYF. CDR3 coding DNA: TGTGCCAGCTCACCACCGTCGGAGGATACGCAGTATTTT.